This T cell receptor beta chain was sequenced during a study of blood T cell repertoires in COVID-19. About the study: The United States, Italy and Spain provided the acute and convalescent COVID-19 samples.

Only in-frame clones appear in the TCRdb table, and some are missing; sequencing was by immunoSEQ multiplex PCR. The repertoire has some 89,000 clones, over 60% of them found once; the top ten carry around 7%. CDR1 and CDR2 (germline): SNHLY, FYNNEI. There are 13 residues in the CDR3. Trimming stripped 5 bases from V and 1 base from J, with 8 bases between. The table lists this clone with many counts. The V and J genes are TRBV2 and TRBJ1-2, with D perhaps TRBD1 (5 bases). This receptor was taken from a man aged 65 to 85 with acute or convalescent COVID-19. The sequencing sample was made of peripheral blood. The DNA for the CDR3 is TGTGCCAGCAGTACACAGGATAACTATGGCTACACCTTC. Protein sequence: CASSTQDNYGYTF.